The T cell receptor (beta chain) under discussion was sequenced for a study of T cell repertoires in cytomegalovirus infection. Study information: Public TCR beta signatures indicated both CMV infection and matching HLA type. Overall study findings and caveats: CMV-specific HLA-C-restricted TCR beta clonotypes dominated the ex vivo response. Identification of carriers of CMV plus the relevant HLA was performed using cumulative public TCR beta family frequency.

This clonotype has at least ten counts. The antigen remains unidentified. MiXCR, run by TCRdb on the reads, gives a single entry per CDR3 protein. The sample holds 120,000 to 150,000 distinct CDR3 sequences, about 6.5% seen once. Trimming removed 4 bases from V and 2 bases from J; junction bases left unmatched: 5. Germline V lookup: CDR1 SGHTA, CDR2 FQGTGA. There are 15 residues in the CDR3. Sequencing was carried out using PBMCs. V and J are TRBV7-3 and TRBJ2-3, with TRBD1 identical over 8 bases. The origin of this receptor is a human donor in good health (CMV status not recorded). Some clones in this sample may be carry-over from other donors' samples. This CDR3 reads CASSSQGADTDTQYF. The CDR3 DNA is TGTGCCAGCAGCTCCCAGGGGGCGGACACAGATACGCAGTATTTT.